The 3 T cell receptor beta chains in this list originate from one sample, sequenced in a study of blood T cell repertoires in COVID-19. Measured with immunoSEQ multiplex PCR; TCRdb has only the in-frame clones, and not every one. The sample contains approximately 110,000 clones, 88% of which appear only once. The sample consisted of peripheral blood. The receptor source for this set is a woman in her 70s who had recovered from COVID-19.

The J gene is TRBJ2-1, the V gene TRBV28; 8 bases line up with TRBD2. CDR1 and CDR2 from the germline V gene are MDHEN and SYDVKM. The CDR3 covers 14 residues. Trimming removed 10 bases from V and 4 bases from J; junction bases left unmatched: 9. The DNA for the CDR3 is TGTGCCACCATAACTAGCGGAGGATACAATGAGCAGTTCTTC. It codes for CATITSGGYNEQFF.

This rearrangement joins TRBV7-9 to TRBJ2-5, with TRBD1 matching over 7 bases. Germline V gene lookup returns CDR1 SEHNR and CDR2 FQNEAQ (reference sequence). The CDR3 sequence is 14 residues long. The junction had 5 bases not matched to a gene; V was cut back by 5 bases and J by 2 bases. The CDR3 DNA reads as TGTGCCAGCAGCGCACCGGGACAGCAAGAGACCCAGTACTTC. Protein product: CASSAPGQQETQYF.

The V call is TRBV29-1, the J call TRBJ1-1; D perhaps matches TRBD1 (5 bases). V lost 4 bases, J lost 3 bases, and 9 bases lay in between. This CDR3 spans 12 amino acids. The germline V gene encodes CDR1 SQVTM and CDR2 ANQGSEA. The CDR3 region is CSVGQLYTEAFF. DNA for the CDR3: TGCAGCGTTGGACAGTTATACACTGAAGCTTTCTTT.